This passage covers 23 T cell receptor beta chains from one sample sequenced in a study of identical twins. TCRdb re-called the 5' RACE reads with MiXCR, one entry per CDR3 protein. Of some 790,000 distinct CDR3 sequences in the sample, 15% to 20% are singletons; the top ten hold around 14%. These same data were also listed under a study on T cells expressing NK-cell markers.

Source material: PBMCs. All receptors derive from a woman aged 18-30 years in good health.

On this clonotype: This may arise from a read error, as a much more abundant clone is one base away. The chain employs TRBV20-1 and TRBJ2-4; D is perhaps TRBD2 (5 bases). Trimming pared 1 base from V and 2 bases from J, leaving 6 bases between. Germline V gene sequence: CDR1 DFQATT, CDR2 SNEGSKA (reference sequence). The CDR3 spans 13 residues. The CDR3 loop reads CSARGLSKNIQYF. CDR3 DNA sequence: TGCAGTGCTAGAGGACTATCCAAAAACATTCAGTACTTC.

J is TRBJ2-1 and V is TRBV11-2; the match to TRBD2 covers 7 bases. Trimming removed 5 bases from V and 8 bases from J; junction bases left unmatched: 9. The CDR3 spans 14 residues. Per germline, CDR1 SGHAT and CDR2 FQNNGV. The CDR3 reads CASSPTTSRYEQFF. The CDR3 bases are TGTGCCAGCAGCCCGACGACTAGCCGGTATGAGCAGTTCTTC.

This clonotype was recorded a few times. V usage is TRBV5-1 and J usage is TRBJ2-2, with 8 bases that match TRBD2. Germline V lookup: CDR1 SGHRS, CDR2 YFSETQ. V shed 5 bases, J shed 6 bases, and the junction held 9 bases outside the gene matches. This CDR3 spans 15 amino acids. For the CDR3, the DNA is TGCGCCAGCAGTTCCGGGACTAGAGGGTCCGGGGAGCTGTTTTTT. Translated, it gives CASSSGTRGSGELFF.

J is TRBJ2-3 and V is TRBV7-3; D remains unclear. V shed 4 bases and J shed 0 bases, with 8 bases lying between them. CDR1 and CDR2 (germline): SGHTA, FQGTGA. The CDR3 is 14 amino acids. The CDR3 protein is CASSSAQSTDTQYF. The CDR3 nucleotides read TGTGCCAGCAGCTCCGCCCAAAGCACAGATACGCAGTATTTT.

The CDR3 nucleotides are TGCGCCAGCAGCCCAACACAGACAGACGTCTATGGCTACACCTTC. This codes for CASSPTQTDVYGYTF. V is TRBV5-1 and J is TRBJ1-2; D may be TRBD1 (5 bases). V gave up 4 bases and J gave up 4 bases, with 17 bases separating them. The V gene's germline CDR1 is SGHRS and CDR2 YFSETQ. The CDR3 runs 15 residues. The full variable domain, rest sourced from reference TRBV5-1 and TRBJ1-2, is KAGVTQTPRYLIKTRGQQVTLSCSPISGHRSVSWYQQTPGQGLQFLFEYFSETQRNKGNFPGRFSGRQFSNSRSEMNVSTLELGDSALYLCASSPTQTDVYGYTFGSGTRLTVV.

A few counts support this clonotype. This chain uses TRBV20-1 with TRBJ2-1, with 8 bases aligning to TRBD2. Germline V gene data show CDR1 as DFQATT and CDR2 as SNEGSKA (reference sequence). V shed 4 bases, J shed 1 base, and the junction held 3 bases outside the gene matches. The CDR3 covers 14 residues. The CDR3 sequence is CSAMGTSSYNEQFF. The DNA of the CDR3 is TGCAGTGCTATGGGGACTAGTTCCTACAATGAGCAGTTCTTC.

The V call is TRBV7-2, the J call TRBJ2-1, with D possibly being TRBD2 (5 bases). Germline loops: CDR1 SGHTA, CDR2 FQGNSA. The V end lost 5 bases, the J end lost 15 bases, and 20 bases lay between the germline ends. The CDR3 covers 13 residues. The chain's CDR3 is CASSPIRGLERFF. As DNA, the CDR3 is TGTGCCAGCAGCCCCATTCGGGGTCTCGAGAGGTTCTTC.

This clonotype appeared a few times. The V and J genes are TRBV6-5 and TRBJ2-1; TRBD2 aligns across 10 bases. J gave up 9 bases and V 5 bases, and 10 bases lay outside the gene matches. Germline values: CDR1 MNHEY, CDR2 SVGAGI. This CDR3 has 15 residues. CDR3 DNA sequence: TGTGCCAGCAGTCACCGGACTAGCGGAGCCCTTGAGCAGTTCTTC. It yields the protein CASSHRTSGALEQFF.

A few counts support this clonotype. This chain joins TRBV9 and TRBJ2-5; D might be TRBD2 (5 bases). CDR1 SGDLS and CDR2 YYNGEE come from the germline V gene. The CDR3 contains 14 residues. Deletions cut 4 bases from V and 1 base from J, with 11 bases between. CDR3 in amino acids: CASSPSGSQETQYF. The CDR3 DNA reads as TGTGCCAGCAGCCCCTCGGGGTCCCAAGAGACCCAGTACTTC.

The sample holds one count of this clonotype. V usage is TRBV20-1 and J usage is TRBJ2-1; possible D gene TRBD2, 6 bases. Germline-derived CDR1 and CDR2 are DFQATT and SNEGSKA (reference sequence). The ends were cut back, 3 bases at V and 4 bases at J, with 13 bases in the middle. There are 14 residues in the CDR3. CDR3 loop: CSASPGLRYNEQFF. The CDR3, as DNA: TGCAGTGCTAGTCCGGGACTGCGATACAATGAGCAGTTCTTC.

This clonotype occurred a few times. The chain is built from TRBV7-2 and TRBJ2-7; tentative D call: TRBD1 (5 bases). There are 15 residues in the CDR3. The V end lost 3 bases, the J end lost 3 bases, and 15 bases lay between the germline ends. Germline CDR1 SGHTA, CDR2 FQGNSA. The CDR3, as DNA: TGTGCCAGCAGCTTGGGCAGCCCAGGGTACTACGAGCAGTACTTC. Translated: CASSLGSPGYYEQYF. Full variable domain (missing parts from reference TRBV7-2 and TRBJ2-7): GAGVSQSPSNKVTEKGKDVELRCDPISGHTALYWYRQSLGQGLEFLIYFQGNSAPDKSGLPSDRFSAERTGGSVSTLTIQRTQQEDSAVYLCASSLGSPGYYEQYFGPGTRLTVT.

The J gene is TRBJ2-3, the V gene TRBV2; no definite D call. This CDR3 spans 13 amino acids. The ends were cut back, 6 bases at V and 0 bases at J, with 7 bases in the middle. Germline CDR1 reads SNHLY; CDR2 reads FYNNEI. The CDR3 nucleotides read TGTGCCAGCAGGTGGTTTAGCACAGATACGCAGTATTTT. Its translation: CASRWFSTDTQYF.

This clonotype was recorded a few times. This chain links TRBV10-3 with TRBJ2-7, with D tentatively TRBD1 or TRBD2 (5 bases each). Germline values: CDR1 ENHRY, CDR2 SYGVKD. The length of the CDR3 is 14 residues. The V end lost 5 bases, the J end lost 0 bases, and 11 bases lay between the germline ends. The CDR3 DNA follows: TGTGCCATCAGTTCCGGGACGGCCTCCTACGAGCAGTACTTC. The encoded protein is CAISSGTASYEQYF.

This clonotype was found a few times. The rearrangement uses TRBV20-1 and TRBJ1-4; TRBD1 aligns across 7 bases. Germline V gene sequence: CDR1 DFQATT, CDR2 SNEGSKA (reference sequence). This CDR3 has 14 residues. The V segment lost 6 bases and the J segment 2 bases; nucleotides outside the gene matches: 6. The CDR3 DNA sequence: TGCAGTGCGTCTCAGGGGGGCACTAATGAAAAACTGTTTTTT. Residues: CSASQGGTNEKLFF.

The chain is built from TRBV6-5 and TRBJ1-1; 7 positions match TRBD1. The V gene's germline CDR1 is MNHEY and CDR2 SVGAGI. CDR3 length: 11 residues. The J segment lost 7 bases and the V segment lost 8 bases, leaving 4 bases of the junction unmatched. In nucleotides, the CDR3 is TGTGCCAGCGGTCAGGGGGGTGAAGCTTTCTTT. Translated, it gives CASGQGGEAFF.

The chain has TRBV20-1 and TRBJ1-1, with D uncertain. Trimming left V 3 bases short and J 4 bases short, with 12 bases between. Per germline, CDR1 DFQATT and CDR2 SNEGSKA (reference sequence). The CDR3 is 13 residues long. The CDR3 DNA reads TGCAGTGCTAGCCCCACTATGGGCACTGAAGCTTTCTTT. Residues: CSASPTMGTEAFF.

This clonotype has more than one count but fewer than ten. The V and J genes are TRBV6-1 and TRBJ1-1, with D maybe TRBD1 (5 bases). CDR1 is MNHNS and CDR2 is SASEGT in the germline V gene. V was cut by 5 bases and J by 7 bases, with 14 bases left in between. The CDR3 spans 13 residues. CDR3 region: CASSRRDAVEAFF. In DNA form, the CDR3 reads TGTGCCAGCAGTCGCCGGGACGCAGTTGAAGCTTTCTTT.

Here the CDR3 reads CASFQGTGGDTGELFF. CDR3 sequence (DNA): TGTGCCAGCTTCCAAGGGACAGGGGGGGACACCGGGGAGCTGTTTTTT. The V call is TRBV12-3 or TRBV12-4, the J call TRBJ2-2; 11 bases map to TRBD1. Unmatched junction bases numbered 8, after V lost 8 bases and J lost 3 bases. The CDR3 consists of 16 residues.

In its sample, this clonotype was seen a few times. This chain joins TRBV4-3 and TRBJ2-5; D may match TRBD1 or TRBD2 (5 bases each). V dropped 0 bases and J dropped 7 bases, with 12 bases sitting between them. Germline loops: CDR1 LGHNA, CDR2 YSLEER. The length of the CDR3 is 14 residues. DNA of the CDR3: TGCGCCAGCAGCCAAGAACCCCCGAGGGGGACCCAGTACTTC. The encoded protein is CASSQEPPRGTQYF.

CDR3 DNA: TGTGCCAGCAGCTGGGAGTCGGATACGCAGTATTTT. Its translation is CASSWESDTQYF. The V gene is TRBV5-4, the J gene TRBJ2-3; possibly TRBD2 for D (5 bases). Trimming took off 3 bases at V and 6 bases at J, with 8 bases between the two ends. Germline assignment: CDR1 SGHNT and CDR2 YYREEE (reference sequence). The CDR3 is 12 amino acids.

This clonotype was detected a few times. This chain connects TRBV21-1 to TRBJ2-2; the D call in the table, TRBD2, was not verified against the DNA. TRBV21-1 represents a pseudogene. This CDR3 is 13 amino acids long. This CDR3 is CASSKQGGGELFF. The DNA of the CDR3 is TGTGCCAGCAGCAAGCAGGGAGGCGGGGAGCTGTTTTTT.

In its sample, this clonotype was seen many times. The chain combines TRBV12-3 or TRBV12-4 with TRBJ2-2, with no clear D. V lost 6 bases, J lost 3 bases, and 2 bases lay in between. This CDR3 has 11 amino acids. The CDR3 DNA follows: TGTGCCAGCAGGGACACCGGGGAGCTGTTTTTT. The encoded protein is CASRDTGELFF.

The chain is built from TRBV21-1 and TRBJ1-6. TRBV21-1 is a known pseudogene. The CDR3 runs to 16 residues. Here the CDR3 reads CASSKRGGGEGSPLHF. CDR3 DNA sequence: TGTGCCAGCAGCAAAAGAGGCGGAGGGGAGGGTTCACCCCTCCACTTT.